Sequencing of this TCR beta chain was carried out in a study of cytomegalovirus exposure and HLA in healthy donors (dated by TCRdb to between 2016 and 2019). As for the study more broadly: According to an earlier analysis of a few hundred of the donors, roughly 180 million T cells yielded over 90 million unique TCR beta sequences and about 300 Gb of sequence data. Approximately 310 gigabases of sequencing data and tens of millions of unique TCR sequences were included in an early release covering about 620 HLA-typed donors. Of the roughly 390 genotyped donors, 81% fell in the genetic ancestry cluster associated with self-reported Caucasian donors. The study was designed to test whether signatures of past pathogen exposure could be identified by cataloging public T cell receptors. The study profiled the T cell repertoires of 500 to 800 subjects by immunosequencing and related them to cytomegalovirus serostatus. Besides the first cohort of more than 650 subjects, a separate validation cohort made up of 120 different subjects was used. High-throughput TCR immunosequencing, statistical association of individual TCRs with disease status, and machine learning were combined to predict cytomegalovirus infection status. To study patterns of TCR occurrence, a later analysis re-analyzed previously published TCR beta repertoires from 500 to 850 donors and added high-resolution HLA genotyping. Rather than using new phenotypic data, the later analysis identified candidate immune exposures from TCR beta sequences and from how often those sequences occurred across donors. An earlier analysis of nearly 600 of the donors applied high-throughput TCR beta sequencing to assess whether each TCR beta V gene segment acted as functional or pseudogenic. Donor age, sex, ethnicity and CMV serostatus were compiled together with the repertoire data. In a later genetic analysis, genome-wide SNP genotypes for about three fifths of the 666 donors were used, and that subset was treated as a discovery cohort. All discovery cohort repertoires had been generated on a single sequencing platform. Class I and class II HLA loci were covered by the typing at four-digit resolution. Typing coverage differed by locus: A, B, C, DRB1 and DQB1 were typed in roughly 620-630 donors, DQA1 in 522, DPA1 in some 600, and DPB1 in roughly 450. About five DR-DQ haplotypes were handled as single units for association and clustering, since linkage in the cohort was strong. Among 300 to 500 genotyped donors of the cohort, an average of approximately 240,000 unique TCR beta nucleotide sequences was sequenced per donor, of which about 19% were non-productive. Here is what the overall study found, with its caveats: A further reported finding was that TCR beta sequences accurately predicted the HLA-A and HLA-B alleles for most subjects in the first cohort. In a later analysis, most CMV-associated TCR beta chains were found to appear HLA-restricted, with HLA associations seemingly driven largely by CMV exposure. According to a later analysis, TCR association rates differed among HLA loci, with DRB1 alleles showing the most associated TCRs and HLA-C alleles showing the fewest. The presence/absence analyses assumed that sequencing depth was roughly uniform across donors, and that assumption may not be true. Specific HLA alleles were associated with 15,000 to 20,000 TCR beta sequences at a false discovery rate of 0.05 in a later analysis. In a later genetic analysis, a missense DCLRE1C variant was associated with V-gene and J-gene trimming of TCR beta chains, and the association was replicated in an independent cohort. A cluster of highly shared sequence variants was judged likely to represent a technical artifact of the sequencing pipeline. Correlated functional status among segregating V segments might reflect linkage disequilibrium, but an unknown experimental factor could not be ruled out. Some IMGT-functional V segments, including TRBV6-2 and TRBV6-3, could not be distinguished by the 87-base-pair reads and were therefore excluded. The classifier was reported to diagnose cytomegalovirus status with high specificity and sensitivity in both the original and validation cohorts. Because HLA typing was unavailable for some donors at each locus, only the typed subset was used in association tests. In vitro tests confirmed that a few of the cytomegalovirus-associated TCR beta chains recognize cytomegalovirus antigens. CMV serostatus was the only immune exposure information available for the cohort. Several of the top co-occurrence clusters appeared to be linked to parvovirus B19, influenza, CMV and Epstein-Barr virus, according to a later analysis. This cohort had only TCR beta chains sequenced, and the lack of alpha or paired-chain data limited which features could be detected. In the study, 164 TCR beta chains were listed as associated with cytomegalovirus. In a later genetic analysis, fewer N-insertions in productive TCRs were reported among donors in an Asian-associated ancestry cluster than the roughly 640-donor mean. Because counts were too low, 15 or so rarely observed V segments, including chromosome 9 orphons, were excluded from the earlier analysis of fewer than 650 of the donors. In a later analysis, HLA-associated TCR beta chains were found to be more clonally expanded and to have lower generation probabilities than equally common non-associated chains. An earlier analysis of approximately 570 of the donors showed that most TCR beta V segments appeared in productive rearrangements either about 87% or about 30% of the time, which broadly matched IMGT annotations. The authors suggested that the approach could potentially be extended to other disease states and immunological phenotypes. Most TCR sequences were observed very rarely across donors, whereas some public TCRs were present in many individuals. Strong co-occurrence of HLA alleles, especially DR and DQ, made assigning TCR associations to individual alleles difficult.

CDR1 and CDR2 (LNHDA, SQIVND) derive from the germline V gene (reference sequence). From the cysteine up to the phenylalanine, the CDR3 has a length of 14 residues. Here the CDR3 DNA is all that survives: 42 bases in frame from base 1. Trimming accounts for 3 bases at V and 7 bases at J, while the number of junction bases matched to no gene is 7. Libraries were constructed by the immunoSEQ multiplex PCR assay. A mixture of 60 forward primers for TCR Vbeta segments and 13 reverse primers for TCR Jbeta segments was used in the multiplex PCR. Amplification of the CDR3 region of rearranged TCR beta genes was performed with a multiplex PCR assay on genomic DNA. On the Illumina HiSeq System, the amplified TCR beta libraries were sequenced as 87-base-pair reads. Under the source paper's analysis protocol: A later analysis counted some 80 million unique TCR beta chains across the 550 to 750 repertoires, and some 11 million of these chains were shared by at least two donors. To remove PCR and sequencing errors, raw reads were error-corrected and collapsed into unique sequences using a nearest-neighbor algorithm that merged closely related sequences. V, D and J gene segments were assigned by aligning CDR3 sequences to IMGT reference sequences. For a sequence to be retained, at least a six-nucleotide match to both a V gene segment and a J gene segment was required. Rearrangements were called productive when the CDR3 lacked stop codons and stayed in frame with V and J; all others were non-productive. CDR3 was defined by IMGT convention, running from the second conserved V-encoded cysteine to the conserved J-encoded phenylalanine. The earlier analysis of about 610 of the donors excluded any sequence lacking an unambiguous match to a single V gene segment. In an earlier analysis of about 590 of the donors, a V segment was called functional when productive rearrangements were above 56.7%, and segregating when the standard deviation between donors exceeded 5%. A statistical classification framework was built to diagnose cytomegalovirus status from the catalog of TCR beta chain sequences. In a later analysis, V and J genes were assigned by comparing TCR nucleotide sequences against IMGT/GENE-DB human TR gene sequences. In a later analysis, CDR3 sequences and most-parsimonious VDJ recombination scenarios were assigned using the TCRdist pipeline. In a later analysis, every TCR beta chain was defined by the combination of its CDR3 amino acid sequence and its V-gene family, and reads without a unique V-gene family were dropped. In a later analysis, around 650 highly shared, low-generation-probability nucleotide sequences were removed to address suspected cross-contamination and a sequencing artifact. For each public chain, a later analysis derived a clonal expansion index from normalized ranks of inferred template counts within each repertoire. A later analysis computed generation probabilities with a VDJ recombination model fitted to out-of-frame rearrangements, and checked the results against IGoR. A later analysis scored TCR-TCR, TCR-HLA and TCR-CMV co-occurrence with hypergeometric tests, applying a repertoire-size bias correction to TCR pairs. To estimate false discovery rates, a later analysis permuted the HLA or CMV assignments 20 times. In a later analysis, co-occurring TCRs were grouped using DBSCAN, and TCRdist sequence similarity was added for clustering within HLA-allele-positive subsets. Repertoires with fewer than 30,000 or more than 120,000 public chains were left out of co-occurrence clustering, as were several repertoires with anomalous nucleotide sharing. TCRdb provides this immuneACCESS table in a form limited to in-frame rearrangements. Some clones are lacking; in checked studies, under half of them reflect an unresolved V gene, and why the rest are absent is not known. From that table come the V and J calls and clone size; the DNA was used to work out D and trimming. Recorded for this sample are 170,000 or so clones; roughly 80% of them occurred a single time. The ten largest clones represent 13% of the sample.

The cohort comprised around 700 healthy bone marrow donors. At the time of sampling, every cohort member was nominally healthy, though immune exposures that went unrecorded were likely present. The donor was CMV seropositive and was included in the group of 250 to 300 seropositive cohort members. A peripheral blood sample was provided by each donor, and peripheral blood mononuclear cells were used for TCR beta sequencing. Genomic DNA extraction from the blood cell samples was performed with the Qiagen DNeasy Blood Extraction Kit. Points on this clone: The clone's antigen remains unknown. No much larger clone exists at a distance of one base, and base qualities are not known.

The receptor was derived from a woman between 45 and 60 years old in good health and CMV-seropositive. Sequences were obtained from PBMCs. The chain couples TRBV19 to TRBJ1-2; TRBD1 lines up with 8 middle nucleotides. CDR3 loop: CASSMGRGLAGYTF. The nucleotide sequence reads as follows: TGTGCCAGTAGTATGGGCAGGGGGCTGGCTGGCTACACCTTC. The CDR3, completed at both ends by the reference TRBV19 and TRBJ1-2 genes, gives the full variable domain DGGITQSPKYLFRKEGQNVTLSCEQNLNHDAMYWYRQDPGQGLRLIYYSQIVNDFQKGDIAEGYSVSREKKESFPLTVTSAQKNPTAFYLCASSMGRGLAGYTFGSGTRLTVV.